This TCR beta chain was observed in a study of post-analysis software for immune sequencing data. As regards this clonotype: Its target is unknown.

The library was made from cDNA and included unique molecular identifiers. One entry per CDR3 protein, called by TCRdb with MiXCR from the PCR reads. The sample has hundreds of thousands of distinct CDR3 sequences, 44% seen once. Regarding the study as a whole: When compared against controls, multiple sclerosis patients showed significantly lower normalized Chao1 diversity. A handful of TRBV segments appeared more often in patients than in controls, and TRBV5-6, TRBV5-1 and TRBV20-1 were among these.

This CDR3 has 13 amino acids. The V gene lost 4 bases and the J gene lost 8 bases, with 14 bases spanning the gap. Germline CDR1 is SGHRS and CDR2 is YFSETQ. The sequence was obtained from a girl aged 10 to 17 with multiple sclerosis. V usage is TRBV5-1 and J usage is TRBJ2-3; D remains unclear. The sample was blood. CDR3 DNA: TGCGCCAGCAGCGCCTCTGCCGGGTCTACGCAGTATTTT. Translated: CASSASAGSTQYF.